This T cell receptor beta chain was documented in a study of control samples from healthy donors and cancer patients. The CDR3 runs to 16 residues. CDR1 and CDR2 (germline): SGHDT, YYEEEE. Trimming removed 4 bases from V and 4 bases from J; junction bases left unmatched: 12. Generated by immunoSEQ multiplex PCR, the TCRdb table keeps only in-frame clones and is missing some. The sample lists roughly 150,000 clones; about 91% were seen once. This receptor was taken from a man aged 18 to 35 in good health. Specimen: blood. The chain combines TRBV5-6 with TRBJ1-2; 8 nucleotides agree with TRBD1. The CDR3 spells CASSPPGTGSSYGYTF. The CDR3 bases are TGTGCCAGCAGCCCCCCCGGGACAGGAAGCTCCTATGGCTACACCTTC.